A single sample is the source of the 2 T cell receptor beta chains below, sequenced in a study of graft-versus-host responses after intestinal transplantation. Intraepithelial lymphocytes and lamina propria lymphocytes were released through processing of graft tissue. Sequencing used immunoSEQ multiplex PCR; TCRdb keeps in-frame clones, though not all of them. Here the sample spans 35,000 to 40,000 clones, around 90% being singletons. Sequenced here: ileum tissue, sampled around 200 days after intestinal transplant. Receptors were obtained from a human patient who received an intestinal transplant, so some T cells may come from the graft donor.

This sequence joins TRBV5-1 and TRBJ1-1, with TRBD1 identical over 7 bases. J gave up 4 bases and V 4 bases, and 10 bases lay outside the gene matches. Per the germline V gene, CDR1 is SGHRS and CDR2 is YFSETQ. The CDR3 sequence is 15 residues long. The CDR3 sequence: CASSPTGVRGTEAFF. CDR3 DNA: TGCGCCAGCAGCCCCACAGGGGTCCGGGGCACTGAAGCTTTCTTT.

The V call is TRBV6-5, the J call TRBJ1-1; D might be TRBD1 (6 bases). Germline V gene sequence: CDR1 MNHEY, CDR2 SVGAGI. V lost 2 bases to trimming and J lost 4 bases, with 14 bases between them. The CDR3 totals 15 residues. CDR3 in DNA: TGTGCCAGCAGTTACGGGGGGGCGGTCGGCACTGAAGCTTTCTTT. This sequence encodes CASSYGGAVGTEAFF.